This T cell receptor (beta chain) derives from a study of T cell clones after liver transplantation. Across the whole study: Apart from three HCV-positive recipients, transplants were for non-autoimmune, non-viral reasons. Findings and caveats of the study: Rather than being deleted, graft donor-reactive T cells may have moved into the graft. A larger donor-reactive than third-party decline suggested partial antigen-specific deletion.

Details on this clone: Its antigen remains unknown.

Using immunoSEQ multiplex PCR, the repertoire was profiled, and TCRdb retains in-frame clones only, with some absent. This table has about 74,000 clones, approximately 80% appearing once. The source material was CD4+ T cells from blood, sampled before liver transplant. The TCR sequence derives from a human donor who received a liver transplant.

CDR3 amino acids: CASRVNTEAFF. The CDR3 DNA is TGTGCCAGCAGGGTGAACACTGAAGCTTTCTTT. The rearrangement links TRBV6-5 to TRBJ1-1; D remains ambiguous. Trimming removed 6 bases at V and 0 bases at J, with 2 bases between. Germline CDR1 MNHEY, CDR2 SVGAGI. The CDR3 runs 11 residues.